These 17 T cell receptor beta chains originate from one sample sequenced in a study of cytotoxic CD8 clonotypes in ibrutinib-treated CLL. Measured with immunoSEQ multiplex PCR; TCRdb has only the in-frame clones, and not every one. The sample carries some 310,000 clones, 80% recorded once. Sequenced material: PBMCs, taken before ibrutinib treatment. The source of these receptors is a human donor with chronic lymphocytic leukemia.

This chain joins TRBV11-2 and TRBJ2-1; 11 positions agree with TRBD2. Germline V gives CDR1 SGHAT, CDR2 FQNNGV. The V gene end was trimmed by 4 bases and the J gene end by 9 bases; junction bases not matched to a gene: 11. The CDR3 has 16 residues. The DNA for the CDR3 is TGTGCCAGCAGCTCCCTTAGCGGGAGGGATTCTCGTGAGCAGTTCTTC. Translation gives CASSSLSGRDSREQFF.

CDR3 DNA: TGTGTCAGAAGATACGGTATGGCCCGTGGCTACACCTTC. It encodes CVRRYGMARGYTF. The chain is built from TRBV7-5 and TRBJ1-2. TRBV7-5 is termed a pseudogene. This CDR3 is 13 amino acids long.

The V call is TRBV4-3, the J call TRBJ2-1; 11 bases are shared with TRBD2. CDR1 LGHNA and CDR2 YSLEER come from the germline V gene. V shed 1 base and J 4 bases; nucleotides not matched to a gene: 9. There are 18 residues in the CDR3. The DNA for the CDR3 is TGCGCCAGCAGCCAAGGTCGGGTAGCGGGAGGGCCTTACAATGAGCAGTTCTTC. Encoded protein: CASSQGRVAGGPYNEQFF.

The rearrangement links TRBV19 to TRBJ2-4; 10 nucleotides line up with TRBD2. CDR3 length: 18 residues. J gave up 6 bases and V 2 bases, and 13 bases lay outside the gene matches. The germline CDR1 and CDR2 sequences are LNHDA and SQIVND (reference sequence). CDR3: CASSISPASGRARNIQYF. For the CDR3, the DNA is TGTGCCAGTAGTATATCCCCAGCGAGCGGGAGGGCAAGAAACATTCAGTACTTC. The full variable domain, rest sourced from reference TRBV19 and TRBJ2-4, is DGGITQSPKYLFRKEGQNVTLSCEQNLNHDAMYWYRQDPGQGLRLIYYSQIVNDFQKGDIAEGYSVSREKKESFPLTVTSAQKNPTAFYLCASSISPASGRARNIQYFGAGTRLSVL.

The chain carries TRBV11-3 and TRBJ2-1, with D perhaps matching TRBD2 (5 bases). The CDR3 has 16 residues. The germline V and J ends were trimmed by 5 bases and 0 bases, with 14 bases remaining between them. The germline V gene has CDR1 SGHNT and CDR2 YENEEA. In DNA form, the CDR3 reads TGTGCCAGCAGCCGTTTTAGGGCGGGCTCCTACAATGAGCAGTTCTTC. Translation: CASSRFRAGSYNEQFF.

V is TRBV6-1 and J is TRBJ2-7, with D perhaps matching TRBD1 (5 bases). V lost 7 bases and J 3 bases, leaving 10 bases between the germline ends. The CDR3 sequence is 12 residues long. Germline CDR1 reads MNHNS; CDR2 reads SASEGT. The CDR3 coding sequence is TGTGCCAGCACATCAGGGTTCTACGAGCAGTACTTC. It translates to CASTSGFYEQYF.

The chain combines TRBV30 with TRBJ2-3; no firm D call. Germline-derived CDR1 and CDR2 are GTSNPN and SVGIG (reference sequence). The CDR3 extends over 12 amino acids. Trimming stripped 3 bases from V and 5 bases from J, with 9 bases between. CDR3 nucleotide sequence: TGTGCCTGGAGCCCTACGCTAGATACGCAGTATTTT. Translated, it gives CAWSPTLDTQYF.

A single count supports this clone. This rearrangement joins TRBV19 to TRBJ1-4; no reliable D call. Germline V gene lookup returns CDR1 LNHDA and CDR2 SQIVND (reference sequence). This CDR3 spans 17 amino acids. Trimming stripped 3 bases from V and 0 bases from J, with 14 bases between. The DNA of the CDR3 is TGTGCCAGTAGTATGAGGGTCGCGGGTGCAACTAATGAAAAACTGTTTTTT. The encoded protein is CASSMRVAGATNEKLFF.

This chain connects TRBV28 to TRBJ2-7; TRBD1 aligns across 8 bases. This CDR3 has 15 residues. Germline assignment: CDR1 MDHEN and CDR2 SYDVKM. With V trimmed by 5 bases and J by 5 bases, 11 bases remained unmatched. The DNA for the CDR3 is TGTGCCAGCAGTGAACCTAGGACAGGGTTCGACGAGCAGTACTTC. Residues: CASSEPRTGFDEQYF.

This clone has just one count. The chain couples TRBV18 to TRBJ1-4, with 8 nucleotides matching TRBD1. The V gene's germline CDR1 is KGHSH and CDR2 LQKENI. Trimming took 4 bases from V and 7 from J; bases not matched to a gene: 14. This CDR3 contains 17 residues. The CDR3 loop is CASSRPDHRGLVEKLFF. As DNA, the CDR3 is TGTGCCAGCTCACGACCAGATCACAGGGGGTTGGTTGAAAAACTGTTTTTT.

The rearrangement uses TRBV5-1 and TRBJ2-7; 11 bases map to TRBD2. J was trimmed by 3 bases and V by 4 bases; bases with no gene match: 6. Germline V gene lookup returns CDR1 SGHRS and CDR2 YFSETQ. This CDR3 has 15 amino acids. CDR3 residues: CASSPGLADLYEQYF. The DNA of the CDR3 is TGCGCCAGCAGCCCGGGACTAGCGGATCTCTACGAGCAGTACTTC.

The rearrangement links TRBV9 to TRBJ2-7; 7 nucleotides agree with TRBD1. Germline CDR1 is SGDLS and CDR2 is YYNGEE. J gave up 6 bases and V 1 base, and 7 bases lay outside the gene matches. The CDR3 runs 14 residues. The DNA for the CDR3 is TGTGCCAGCAGCGTAAGTCGACAGGGACGCGAGCAGTACTTC. It encodes CASSVSRQGREQYF.

The CDR3 sequence: CASTLGLAVETQYF. Here the CDR3 DNA reads TGCGCCAGCACTCTAGGACTAGCGGTGGAGACCCAGTACTTC. The chain joins TRBV5-1 to TRBJ2-5, with 10 bases identical to TRBD2. This CDR3 region has 14 residues. Trimming removed 6 bases from V and 5 bases from J; junction bases left unmatched: 7. CDR1 is SGHRS, CDR2 YFSETQ, per germline.

The V and J genes are TRBV6-1 and TRBJ1-2, with 8 bases lining up with TRBD1. The CDR3 sequence is 13 residues long. V lost 4 bases, J lost 4 bases, and 2 bases stayed unmatched. Germline CDR1 is MNHNS and CDR2 is SASEGT. Here the CDR3 reads CASSGQGRYGYTF. The DNA for the CDR3 is TGTGCCAGCAGTGGACAGGGGCGCTATGGCTACACCTTC.

The chain joins TRBV7-8 to TRBJ2-7; D is possibly TRBD1 (5 bases). Germline CDR1 SGHVS, CDR2 FQNEAQ. V was cut by 5 bases and J by 2 bases, with 16 bases left in between. The CDR3 totals 15 residues. CDR3 protein: CASSVTPGLTYEQYF. DNA for the CDR3: TGTGCCAGCAGCGTAACACCAGGGCTAACCTACGAGCAGTACTTC.

The chain is built from TRBV2 and TRBJ1-4; D remains ambiguous. Trimming took 6 bases from V and 0 from J, leaving 8 bases between them. The CDR3 has 14 amino acids. In germline, CDR1 is SNHLY, CDR2 FYNNEI. CDR3 nucleotide sequence: TGTGCCAGCAGAGCCACTACAACTAATGAAAAACTGTTTTTT. Encoded protein: CASRATTTNEKLFF. Full variable domain (outside the CDR3, taken from reference TRBV2 and TRBJ1-4): EPEVTQTPSHQVTQMGQEVILRCVPISNHLYFYWYRQILGQKVEFLVSFYNNEISEKSEIFDDQFSVERPDGSNFTLKIRSTKLEDSAMYFCASRATTTNEKLFFGSGTQLSVL.

The gene calls are TRBV18 and TRBJ1-5, with D hard to call. V lost 0 bases, J lost 0 bases, and 9 bases lay in between. The CDR3 spans 16 residues. CDR1 is KGHSH, CDR2 LQKENI, per germline. CDR3 sequence: CASSPPTSYSNQPQHF. CDR3 DNA: TGTGCCAGCTCACCACCGACGAGCTATAGCAATCAGCCCCAGCATTTT.